This T cell receptor (beta chain) was sequenced during a study of T-cell reconstitution after alpha-beta-depleted transplantation in children (TCRdb year 2016). As for the study more broadly: Using TCR repertoire profiling, the study followed T-cell immune reconstitution in a quantitative way in children after TCRalphabeta/CD19-depleted allogeneic hematopoietic cell transplantation. Summary of the overall study and its limitations: The frequencies of hyperexpanded clones fell over the following months, and after one year, T-cell counts and TCRbeta diversity were mostly attributed to newly produced T cells. Apparently early alphabetaT-cell count recovery about two months after transplant reportedly relied on only several hundred rapidly expanded clones derived from non-depleted graft cells. The high TCRbeta diversity at day 60 in some patients was ascribed to recipient T cells and intrathymic progenitors that had survived conditioning.

At least ten counts were recorded for this clonotype. It lacks a known antigen. No much larger clonotype is one base removed from it; base qualities were not supplied. This specimen's treatment or condition label, interpreted: allogeneic hematopoietic cell transplantation with graft depleted of TCRalphabeta T cells and CD19 B cells. The children who served as transplant recipients had been given grafts of TCRalphabeta/CD19-depleted allogeneic hematopoietic cells. Sequences LGHNA (CDR1) and YSLEER (CDR2) are obtained from the germline V gene. The CDR3 measures 17 amino acids from cysteine to phenylalanine. The kept DNA is CDR3 alone, 51 bases in frame from the first base. A distance of 23 bases separates the germline ends of V and J, which lose 1 base and 8 bases respectively. Libraries came from PCR. The reads were generated on an Illumina HiSeq 2500. TCR libraries were prepared with molecular barcoding, using unique molecular identifiers to normalize TCRbeta repertoire quantification. TCRdb reprocessing: public reads trimmed at Q25 with fastp, clones called with MiXCR, in-frame beta chains kept. Records with the same CDR3 protein are collapsed into one entry carrying the most frequent genes and DNA. The sample profile shows about 300,000 distinct CDR3 sequences; over 9.5% of them were found once. 7.5% of the sample comes from the top ten.

The receptor was isolated from a boy younger than two with acute myeloid leukemia, due to receive a stem cell transplant. The chain links TRBV4-3 with TRBJ1-2; there is no confident call for the D gene. The sequenced sample was PBMCs, obtained before TCRalphabeta/CD19-depleted stem cell transplant. The DNA sequence follows: TGCGCCAGCAGCCAAGGGCTACATCCAGAAATTTCGGGAGGCTACACCTTC. This codes for CASSQGLHPEISGGYTF.